This TCR beta chain emerged from a study of blood T cell repertoires in COVID-19 (dated by TCRdb to the early 2020s). General notes on the study: Samples from collaborators originated in the United States, Italy and Spain and spanned both the acute and convalescent phases of COVID-19. Sample metadata almost always included a de-identified subject ID, COVID-19 status, age in years and sex. The material from the prospective study consisted of cDNA or gDNA derived from T cells, B-cell-depleted T cells, or PBMCs. The samples were drawn from two sources: the first 160 participants of the ongoing ImmuneRACE study, and 1,000 to 1,500 subjects contributed by 6 global collaborators. The repertoires were made available in a free public database intended to serve as a resource for research on the immune response to SARS-CoV-2. HLA class I and class II types, where available, came from metadata supplied by the sample provider rather than from assay-based typing. Deeply sampled blood TCRbeta repertoires from subjects exposed to, actively infected with, or recovered from COVID-19 were included in the dataset. Study-level results and caveats: The quantity of clinical and demographic metadata differed by source and by participant and was supplied without curation.

This clone has more than one count but fewer than ten. The antigen it binds to is not known. Base qualities are not at hand, and no much larger clone is one base apart. The immunoSEQ Assay, a bias-controlled multiplex PCR, was used to amplify TCRbeta CDR3 regions from genomic DNA. In the source study's methods: The number of nucleated cells in each sample was estimated by amplification of reference gene primers within the assay. To quantify the absolute abundance of each unique TCRbeta CDR3 rearrangement, sequence reads were collapsed and filtered. Productive Simpson clonality was computed per sample as the square root of Simpson's diversity index over productive rearrangements. TCRdb took over this immuneACCESS table, retaining in-frame rearrangements with V and J assigned. Such tables are incomplete; in checked studies, under half of the missing clones stem from an unresolved V gene, and the remainder is unexplained. The V and J calls and clone size were taken over from that table, and D and trimming were inferred from the DNA. The sample has roughly 150,000 clones on record, 65% to 90% of them singletons. Together, the top ten hold roughly 2.9% of the sample.

Collaborating institutions collected whole blood in K2EDTA tubes following their own protocols. For TCRbeta analysis, collaborators shipped samples as frozen whole blood, isolated PBMCs, or DNA extracted from either of those sample types. This sequence was found in a man aged 50 to 59 with acute or convalescent COVID-19. Sequencing was carried out using peripheral blood.

At the DNA level, the sequence is TGTGCCAGCAGTTTTAGGGTGGGACACCAACAAGAGACCCAGTACTTC. Its translation reads: CASSFRVGHQQETQYF. The chain is made from TRBV28 and TRBJ2-5, and possibly TRBD1, on 6 matching bases. V is clipped by 3 bases and J by 2 bases, and the sequence between their germline boundaries is 16 bases long. The CDR3 holds 16 amino acids from the cysteine to the phenylalanine. Only the CDR3 region is kept as DNA, spanning 48 bases read in frame from base 1. The germline V gene supplies CDR1 MDHEN and CDR2 SYDVKM.